The entry that follows covers one T cell receptor (beta chain) sequence. The sample is drawn from a study of T cells expressing NK-cell markers. Study background: Among eight sequenced donors, seven carried HCMV seropositivity while one was seronegative.

The CDR3 has 14 amino acids. Per the germline V gene, CDR1 is LGHNA and CDR2 is YNFKEQ. TCRdb re-analyzed the 5' RACE reads; it lists each CDR3 protein once, without DNA. The sample has a few hundred thousand distinct CDR3 sequences. The sequenced sample consisted of blood T cells: a sorted CD56 or NKG2C T cell subset, CD4+ or CD8+ T cells, or bulk PBMC T cells (not recorded which). This rearrangement joins TRBV4-2 to TRBJ1-1; TCRdb proposes TRBD1, but this gene call is untestable without DNA. The clonotype originates from a man aged 18-75 years in good health. CDR3 loop: CASSQEGGVGDGFF.